Sequencing of this T cell receptor beta chain was carried out in a study of T-cell reconstitution after alpha-beta-depleted transplantation in children. The authors prepared the TCRbeta library with unique molecular identifiers. Using its own MiXCR run on the PCR reads, TCRdb lists one record per CDR3 protein. The sample has about 350,000 distinct CDR3 sequences, less than 15% seen once; the top ten hold roughly 4.5%. The CDR3 has 13 amino acids. V dropped 9 bases and J dropped 3 bases, with 13 bases sitting between them. The germline CDR1 and CDR2 sequences are SGHDT and YYEEEE. This material consisted of PBMCs, taken from the stem cell graft. This rearrangement joins TRBV5-6 to TRBJ2-1; D call uncertain. The receptor comes from a human donor who donated a stem cell graft to a child with Fanconi anemia. The CDR3, as DNA: TGTGCCATGAGCTTTCCGGGCTACAATGAGCAGTTCTTC. Amino acid sequence: CAMSFPGYNEQFF.